Listed below are T cell receptor beta chains from one sample, sequenced in a study of lymphopenia after photon versus proton radiotherapy. The protocol was immunoSEQ multiplex PCR, while the TCRdb copy is restricted to in-frame clones and leaves out a portion. The sample lists some 33,000 clones; about 90% were seen once. The input for sequencing was peripheral blood, taken from a patient treated with photon-based radiotherapy. The receptors originated from a woman aged 45-60 years with pancreatic cancer. The CDR3 runs from the conserved cysteine through the conserved F or W. Each record gives: V gene, CDR3 length, CDR3 protein.

v_gene: TRBV11-2; len: 15; CDR3aa: CASSLDRNSNQPQHF
v_gene: TRBV7-2; len: 15; CDR3aa: CASSFPAGEGETQYF
v_gene: TRBV4-3; len: 12; CDR3aa: CASSLGQGEAFF
v_gene: TRBV7-2; len: 14; CDR3aa: CASSLDRGTDTQYF
v_gene: TRBV29-1; len: 17; CDR3aa: CSVGGQGLFANTGELFF
v_gene: TRBV7-9; len: 14; CDR3aa: CASSFLGTNEKLFF
v_gene: TRBV27; len: 13; CDR3aa: CASRSAGTYGYTF
v_gene: TRBV9; len: 15; CDR3aa: CASSVAAGAYNEQFF
v_gene: TRBV9; len: 15; CDR3aa: CASSTGTLTNYGYTF
v_gene: TRBV19; len: 15; CDR3aa: CASSKVPSSYNEQFF
v_gene: TRBV9; len: 14; CDR3aa: CASSVRGISTEQYF
v_gene: TRBV28; len: 16; CDR3aa: CASMETAKLNTGELFF
v_gene: TRBV11-2; len: 15; CDR3aa: CASSPGGGSIYGYTF
v_gene: TRBV28; len: 15; CDR3aa: CASSDSRDEYNEQFF
v_gene: TRBV23-1; len: 14; CDR3aa: CASRTRTFNQPQHF